The text below deals with one T cell receptor beta chain. Antigen unknown. The table came from immunoSEQ multiplex PCR; TCRdb's copy has only in-frame clones and leaves some out. The repertoire holds around 150,000 clones, with around 90% as singletons. This sample stems from a study of T cell responses to AZD1222 COVID-19 vaccine. Regarding the study as a whole: Mapped onto spike, vaccine-associated CD4 TCRs spanned it and were dominant at 160-218 and 743-854. The donor cohort was predominantly white British with a female majority, and clonal diversity may have been underestimated. Targets within unmutated variant regions were reportedly found for nearly half of spike-specific TCRs.

Trimming took 8 bases from V and 3 from J; bases not matched to a gene: 7. Germline loops: CDR1 LGHDT, CDR2 YNNKEL (reference sequence). The CDR3 extends over 14 amino acids. The chain uses TRBV3-1 (or the pseudogene TRBV3-2) and TRBJ1-3, with 7 bases lining up with TRBD1. Sequencing used peripheral blood, obtained 28 days after the second AZD1222 dose. The TCR was taken from an adult who received the AZD1222 COVID-19 vaccine. For the CDR3, the DNA is TGTGCCAGCGCGACAGGGTTGAGTGGAAACACCATATATTTT. Protein sequence: CASATGLSGNTIYF.